This T cell receptor beta chain was profiled in a study of T cells in Graves' hyperthyroidism and ophthalmopathy. Using RNA transcripts as the source, TCR beta CDR3 regions were amplified. First-round RT-PCR with HTBI primers amplified the TCR CDR3 region. Via MiXCR, TCRdb re-called the multiplex PCR reads, giving one row per CDR3 protein. The data show 400,000 or so distinct CDR3 sequences, around 15% seen once. The CDR3 sequence is 15 residues long. The V gene end was trimmed by 3 bases and the J gene end by 6 bases; junction bases not matched to a gene: 6. Germline loops: CDR1 MDHEN, CDR2 SYDVKM. Active moderate-to-severe ophthalmopathy, Clinical Activity Score at least 3, NOSPECS at least 4, under 3 months' duration. Patients showing uncontrolled infection, other autoimmune disease, pregnancy or lactation were ineligible.

The clonotype originates from a woman in her fifties or sixties with Graves' ophthalmopathy. This chain connects TRBV28 to TRBJ2-1, with TRBD2 matching over 9 bases. Input material: blood. Here the CDR3 DNA reads TGTGCCAGCAGTTTTGCTAGCGGGAATGGCAATGAGCAGTTCTTC. Its translation is CASSFASGNGNEQFF. The variable domain in full, completed from reference TRBV28 and TRBJ2-1, reads DVKVTQSSRYLVKRTGEKVFLECVQDMDHENMFWYRQDPGLGLRLIYFSYDVKMKEKGDIPEGYSVSREKKERFSLILESASTNQTSMYLCASSFASGNGNEQFFGPGTRLTVL.